This T cell receptor beta chain was identified in a study of beta chain features in type 1 diabetes. V lost 4 bases, J lost 7 bases, and 6 bases stayed unmatched. The germline V gene encodes CDR1 LGHNA and CDR2 YNFKEQ. There are 14 residues in the CDR3. The study reverse transcribed the entire isolated RNA, so it sequenced expressed TCRB transcripts. Profiled with immunoSEQ multiplex PCR; TCRdb holds only in-frame clones, not every one. The sample contains 300,000 to 400,000 clones, 6.5% to 10% of which appear only once. The chain carries TRBV4-2 and TRBJ1-5; 8 bases match TRBD1. The specimen was central memory CD4+ T cells from blood. The sequence derives from a woman under 30 in good health. CDR3 residues: CASSPGQGEQPQHF. CDR3 DNA sequence: TGTGCCAGCAGCCCAGGACAGGGTGAACAGCCCCAGCATTTT.